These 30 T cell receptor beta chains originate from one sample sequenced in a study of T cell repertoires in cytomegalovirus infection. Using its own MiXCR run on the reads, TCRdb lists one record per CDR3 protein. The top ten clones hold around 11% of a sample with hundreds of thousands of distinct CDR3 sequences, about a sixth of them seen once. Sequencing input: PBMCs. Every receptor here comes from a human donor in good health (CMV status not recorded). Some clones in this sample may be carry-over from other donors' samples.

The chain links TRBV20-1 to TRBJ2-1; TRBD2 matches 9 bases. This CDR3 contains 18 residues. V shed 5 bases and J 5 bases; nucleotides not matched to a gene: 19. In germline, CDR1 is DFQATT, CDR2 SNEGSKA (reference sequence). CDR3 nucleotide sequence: TGCAGTGCTGGGGGGGGGCGGGGGGGCCGTTCCACCCACAATGAGCAGTTCTTC. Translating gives CSAGGGRGGRSTHNEQFF.

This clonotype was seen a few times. CDR3 residues: CASKRTGRSSYNEQFF. The CDR3 nucleotides are TGTGCCAGCAAACGGACAGGACGTAGCTCCTACAATGAGCAGTTCTTC. The chain combines TRBV2 with TRBJ2-1, with 7 positions matching TRBD1. The V segment lost 7 bases and the J segment 0 bases; nucleotides outside the gene matches: 9. CDR3 length equals 16 residues. Germline assignment: CDR1 SNHLY and CDR2 FYNNEI.

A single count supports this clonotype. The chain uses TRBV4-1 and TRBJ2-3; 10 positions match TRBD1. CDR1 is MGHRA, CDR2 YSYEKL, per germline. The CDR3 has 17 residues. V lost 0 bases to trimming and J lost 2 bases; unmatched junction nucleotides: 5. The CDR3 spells CASSQELGTGVTDTQYF. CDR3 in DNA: TGCGCCAGCAGCCAAGAACTTGGGACAGGGGTCACAGATACGCAGTATTTT.

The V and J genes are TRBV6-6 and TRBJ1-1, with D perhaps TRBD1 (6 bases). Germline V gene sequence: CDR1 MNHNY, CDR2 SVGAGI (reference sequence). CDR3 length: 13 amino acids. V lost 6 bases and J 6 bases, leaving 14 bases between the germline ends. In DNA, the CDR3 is TGTGCCAGCAGCAAACAGGGTGGGCCTGAAGCTTTCTTT. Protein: CASSKQGGPEAFF.

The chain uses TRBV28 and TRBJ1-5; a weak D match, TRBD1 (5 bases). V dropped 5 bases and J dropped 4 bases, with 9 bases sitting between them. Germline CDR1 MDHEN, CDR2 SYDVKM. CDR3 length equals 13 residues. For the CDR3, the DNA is TGTGCCAGCAGTGGGGACCTTAATCAGCCCCAGCATTTT. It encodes CASSGDLNQPQHF.

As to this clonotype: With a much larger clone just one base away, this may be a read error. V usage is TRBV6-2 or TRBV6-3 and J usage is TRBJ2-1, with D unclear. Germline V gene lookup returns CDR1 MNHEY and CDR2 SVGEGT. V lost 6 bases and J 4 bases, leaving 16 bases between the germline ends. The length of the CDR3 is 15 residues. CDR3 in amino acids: CASREVDKGYNEQFF. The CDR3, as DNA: TGTGCCAGCAGAGAAGTAGACAAAGGTTACAATGAGCAGTTCTTC.

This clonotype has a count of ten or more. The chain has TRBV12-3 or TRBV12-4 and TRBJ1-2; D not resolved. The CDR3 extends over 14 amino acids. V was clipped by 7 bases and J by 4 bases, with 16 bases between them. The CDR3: CASTLLLRFYGYTF. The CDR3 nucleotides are TGTGCCAGCACCCTTCTTCTCAGGTTCTATGGCTACACCTTC.

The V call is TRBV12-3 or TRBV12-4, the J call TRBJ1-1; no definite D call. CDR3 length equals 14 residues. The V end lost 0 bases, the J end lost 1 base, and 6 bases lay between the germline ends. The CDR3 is CASSLAQPNTEAFF. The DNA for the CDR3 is TGTGCCAGCAGTTTAGCCCAGCCGAACACTGAAGCTTTCTTT.

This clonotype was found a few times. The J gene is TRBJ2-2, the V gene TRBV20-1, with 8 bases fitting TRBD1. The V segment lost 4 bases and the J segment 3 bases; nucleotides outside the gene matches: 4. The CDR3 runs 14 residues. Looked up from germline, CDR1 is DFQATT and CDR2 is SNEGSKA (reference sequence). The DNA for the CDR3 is TGCAGTGCTATGGGACAGGCCCACACCGGGGAGCTGTTTTTT. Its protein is CSAMGQAHTGELFF.

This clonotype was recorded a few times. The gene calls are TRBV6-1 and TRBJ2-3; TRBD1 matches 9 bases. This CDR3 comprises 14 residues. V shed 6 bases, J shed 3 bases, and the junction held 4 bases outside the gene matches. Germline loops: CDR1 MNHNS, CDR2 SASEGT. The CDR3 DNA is TGTGCCAGCAGCACCGGGACAGGGACAGATACGCAGTATTTT. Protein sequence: CASSTGTGTDTQYF.

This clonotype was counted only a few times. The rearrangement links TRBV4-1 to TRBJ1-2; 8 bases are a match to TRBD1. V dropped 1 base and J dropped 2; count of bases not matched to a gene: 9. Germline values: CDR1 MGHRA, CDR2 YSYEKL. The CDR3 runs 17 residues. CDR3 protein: CASSQVYRGSSNYGYTF. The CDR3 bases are TGCGCCAGCAGCCAAGTCTACAGGGGGTCCTCGAACTATGGCTACACCTTC.

The CDR3 reads CASSQDGPGGSMTNEKLFF. CDR3 nucleotides: TGTGCCAGCAGCCAAGATGGGCCAGGGGGCTCGATGACTAATGAAAAACTGTTTTTT. The chain links TRBV4-2 to TRBJ1-4; 8 nucleotides agree with TRBD1. This CDR3 is built from 19 residues. Germline loops: CDR1 LGHNA, CDR2 YNFKEQ. V shed 0 bases and J 2 bases; nucleotides not matched to a gene: 11.

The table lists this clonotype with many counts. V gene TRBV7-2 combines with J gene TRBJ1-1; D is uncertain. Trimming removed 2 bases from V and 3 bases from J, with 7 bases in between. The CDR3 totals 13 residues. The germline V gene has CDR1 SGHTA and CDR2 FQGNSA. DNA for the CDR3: TGTGCCAGCAGCTTATACGGGTACACTGAAGCTTTCTTT. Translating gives CASSLYGYTEAFF.

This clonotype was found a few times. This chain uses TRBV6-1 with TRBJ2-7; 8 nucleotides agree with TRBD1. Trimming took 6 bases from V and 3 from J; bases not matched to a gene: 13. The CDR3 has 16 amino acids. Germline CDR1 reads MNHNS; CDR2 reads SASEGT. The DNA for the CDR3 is TGTGCCAGCAGGACGACAGGGGCTGGAGGTTTCTACGAGCAGTACTTC. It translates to CASRTTGAGGFYEQYF.

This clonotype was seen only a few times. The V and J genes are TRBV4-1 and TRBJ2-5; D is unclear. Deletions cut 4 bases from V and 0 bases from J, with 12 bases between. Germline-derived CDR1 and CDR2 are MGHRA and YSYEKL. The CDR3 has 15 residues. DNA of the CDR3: TGCGCCAGCAGCCCCGGGCAGACGTACCAAGAGACCCAGTACTTC. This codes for CASSPGQTYQETQYF.

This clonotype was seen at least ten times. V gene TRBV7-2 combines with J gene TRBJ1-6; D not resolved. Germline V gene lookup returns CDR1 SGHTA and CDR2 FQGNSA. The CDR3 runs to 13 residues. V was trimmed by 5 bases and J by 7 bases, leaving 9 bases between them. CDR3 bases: TGTGCCAGCAGCCTACAGCTAAATTCACCCCTCCACTTT. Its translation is CASSLQLNSPLHF.

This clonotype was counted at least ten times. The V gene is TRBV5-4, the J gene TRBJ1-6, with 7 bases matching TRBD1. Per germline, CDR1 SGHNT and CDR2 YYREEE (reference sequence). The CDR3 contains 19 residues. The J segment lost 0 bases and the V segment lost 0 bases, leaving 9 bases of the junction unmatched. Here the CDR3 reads CASSLGGTAMSSYNSPLHF. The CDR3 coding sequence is TGTGCCAGCAGCTTGGGCGGGACAGCTATGAGCTCCTATAATTCACCCCTCCACTTT.

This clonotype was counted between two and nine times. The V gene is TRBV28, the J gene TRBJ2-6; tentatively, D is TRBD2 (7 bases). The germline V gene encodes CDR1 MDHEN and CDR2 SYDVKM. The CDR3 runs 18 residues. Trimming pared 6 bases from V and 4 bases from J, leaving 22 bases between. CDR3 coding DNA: TGTGCCAGCAGCCTGGGGGGGCAGGGCCAGTCAGGGGCCAACGTCCTGACTTTC. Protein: CASSLGGQGQSGANVLTF.

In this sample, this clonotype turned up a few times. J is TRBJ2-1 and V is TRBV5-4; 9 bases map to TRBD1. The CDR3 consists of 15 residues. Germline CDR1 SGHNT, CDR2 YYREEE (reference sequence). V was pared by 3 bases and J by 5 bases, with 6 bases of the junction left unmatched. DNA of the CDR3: TGTGCCAGCAGCTCCCCGGGACAGGGACACAATGAGCAGTTCTTC. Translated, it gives CASSSPGQGHNEQFF.

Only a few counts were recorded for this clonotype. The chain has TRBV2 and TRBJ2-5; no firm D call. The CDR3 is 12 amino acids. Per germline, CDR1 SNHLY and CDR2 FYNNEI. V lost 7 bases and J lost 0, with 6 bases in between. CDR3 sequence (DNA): TGTGCCAGCAACTCCCACCAAGAGACCCAGTACTTC. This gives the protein CASNSHQETQYF. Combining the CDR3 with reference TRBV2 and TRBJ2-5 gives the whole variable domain EPEVTQTPSHQVTQMGQEVILRCVPISNHLYFYWYRQILGQKVEFLVSFYNNEISEKSEIFDDQFSVERPDGSNFTLKIRSTKLEDSAMYFCASNSHQETQYFGPGTRLLVL.

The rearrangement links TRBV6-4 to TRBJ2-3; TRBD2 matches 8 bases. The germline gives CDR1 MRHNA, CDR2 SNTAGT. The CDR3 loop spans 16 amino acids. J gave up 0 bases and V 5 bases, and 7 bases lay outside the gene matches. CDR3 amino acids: CASSLEGGGSTDTQYF. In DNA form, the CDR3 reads TGTGCCAGCAGTCTCGAGGGCGGGGGGAGCACAGATACGCAGTATTTT.

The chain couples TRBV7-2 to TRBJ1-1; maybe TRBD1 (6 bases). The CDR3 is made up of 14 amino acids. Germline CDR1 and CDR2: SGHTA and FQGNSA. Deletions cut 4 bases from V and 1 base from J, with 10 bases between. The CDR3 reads CASSSDRWNTEAFF. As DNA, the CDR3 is TGTGCCAGCAGCTCCGACAGGTGGAACACTGAAGCTTTCTTT.

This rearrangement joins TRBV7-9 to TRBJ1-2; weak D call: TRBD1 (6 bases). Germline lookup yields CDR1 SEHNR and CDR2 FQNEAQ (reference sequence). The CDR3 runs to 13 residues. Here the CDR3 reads CASGQDSNYGYTF. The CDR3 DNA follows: TGTGCGAGCGGGCAGGACAGCAACTATGGCTACACCTTC.

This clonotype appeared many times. In DNA form, the CDR3 reads TGTGCCAGCAGGGAGAGAGGGTCCTACAATGAGCAGTTCTTC. Its translation: CASRERGSYNEQFF. The genes are TRBV12-3 or TRBV12-4 and TRBJ2-1, with a possible D match to TRBD2 (5 bases). The CDR3 sequence is 14 residues long. The V gene lost 6 bases and the J gene lost 1 base, with 10 bases spanning the gap.

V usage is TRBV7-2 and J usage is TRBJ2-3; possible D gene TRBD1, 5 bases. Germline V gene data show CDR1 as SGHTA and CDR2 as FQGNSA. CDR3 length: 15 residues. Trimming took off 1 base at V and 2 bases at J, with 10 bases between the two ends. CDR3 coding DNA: TGTGCCAGCAGCTTAGGAGGCAGGGCCACAGATACGCAGTATTTT. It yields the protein CASSLGGRATDTQYF.

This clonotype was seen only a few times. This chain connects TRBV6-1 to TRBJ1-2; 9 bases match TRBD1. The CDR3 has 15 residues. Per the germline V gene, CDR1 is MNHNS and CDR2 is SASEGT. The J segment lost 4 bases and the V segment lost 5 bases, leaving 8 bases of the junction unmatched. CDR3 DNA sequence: TGTGCCAGCAGTCACCAGGGACAGGGCCTCTATGGCTACACCTTC. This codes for CASSHQGQGLYGYTF.

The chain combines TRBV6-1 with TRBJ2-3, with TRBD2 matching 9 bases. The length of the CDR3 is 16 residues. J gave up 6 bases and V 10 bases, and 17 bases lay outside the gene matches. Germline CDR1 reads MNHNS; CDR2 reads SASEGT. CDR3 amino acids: CATKKTQRGVWDTQYF. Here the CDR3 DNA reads TGTGCCACTAAAAAGACTCAGCGGGGGGTCTGGGATACGCAGTATTTT.

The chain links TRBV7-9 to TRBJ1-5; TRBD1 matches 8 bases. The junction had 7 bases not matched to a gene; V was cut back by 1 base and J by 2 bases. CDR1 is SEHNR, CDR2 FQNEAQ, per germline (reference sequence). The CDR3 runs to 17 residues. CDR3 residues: CASSLVQGEEGNQPQHF. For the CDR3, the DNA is TGTGCCAGCAGCTTAGTACAGGGGGAAGAGGGCAATCAGCCCCAGCATTTT.

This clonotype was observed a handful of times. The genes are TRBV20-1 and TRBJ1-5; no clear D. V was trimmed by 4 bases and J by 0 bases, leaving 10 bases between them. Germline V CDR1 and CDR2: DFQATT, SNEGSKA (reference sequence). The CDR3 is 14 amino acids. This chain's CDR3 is CSANGMNSNQPQHF. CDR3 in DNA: TGCAGTGCTAATGGGATGAATAGCAATCAGCCCCAGCATTTT.

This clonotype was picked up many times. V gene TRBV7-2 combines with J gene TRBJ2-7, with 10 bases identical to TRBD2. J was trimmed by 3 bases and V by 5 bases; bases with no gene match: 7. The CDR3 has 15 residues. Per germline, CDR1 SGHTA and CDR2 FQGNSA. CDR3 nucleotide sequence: TGTGCCAGCAGCCTTACTAGCGGGGCTTACTACGAGCAGTACTTC. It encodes CASSLTSGAYYEQYF.